This T cell receptor beta chain was retrieved from a study of identical twins. The study, taken as a whole, reports: Invariant MAIT and iNKT cells may have partly biased zero-insertion analyses. Models underestimated how often monozygotic twins shared out-of-frame TCR alpha. The analysis was cross-sectional rather than longitudinal within donors.

TCRdb re-derived calls from the 5' RACE reads in MiXCR, one entry per CDR3 protein. The sample has around 530,000 distinct CDR3 sequences; over 12% are singletons. Turning to this clonotype: Its antigen is not identified.

Donors uniformly comprised healthy Caucasians. These same records also appear under a second study, on yellow fever vaccine responses in identical twins.

Sequencing was performed on CD4+ T cells sorted from blood. This clonotype was obtained from a woman aged 18-30 years in good health.

The CDR3 region has the DNA TGCAGTGCTTTCCGACTAGCGGGGCAGAGCTCCTACAATGAGCAGTTCTTC. Translation gives CSAFRLAGQSSYNEQFF. This rearrangement joins TRBV20-1 to TRBJ2-1; 11 bases agree with TRBD2. The germline CDR1 and CDR2 sequences are DFQATT and SNEGSKA (reference sequence). V lost 5 bases to trimming and J lost 0 bases; unmatched junction nucleotides: 9. There are 17 residues in the CDR3.